The rows below give T cell receptor beta chains drawn from one sample of a study of T cell responses to AZD1222 COVID-19 vaccine. This table comes from immunoSEQ multiplex PCR, and its TCRdb copy is limited to in-frame clones, with some not included. The data contain roughly 100,000 clones, 89% of them seen just once; the ten biggest clones take up about 17%. This material consisted of peripheral blood, taken on day 0 of AZD1222 vaccination. The receptor set was obtained from an adult in good health. The CDR3 runs from the conserved cysteine through the conserved F or W. Each record gives: J gene, D gene, clone size, V gene, CDR3 DNA, CDR3 protein. The D gene is left open where the match is weak. Part of the rows lack a size; the others show once, few, many or a class for expanded clones.

j_call: TRBJ1-1; d_call: .; clone_size: .; v_call: TRBV5-4; cdr3_nt: TGTGCCAGCAGCCCGTCCAACACTGAAGCTTTCTTT; cdr3_aa: CASSPSNTEAFF
j_call: TRBJ1-1; d_call: .; clone_size: .; v_call: TRBV5-1; cdr3_nt: TGCGCCAGCAACTTAGGGGAGGTCCGAACGAACACTGAAGCTTTCTTT; cdr3_aa: CASNLGEVRTNTEAFF
j_call: TRBJ2-3; d_call: .; clone_size: .; v_call: TRBV5-1; cdr3_nt: TGCGCCAGCAGCTCGGTCGGGGGCGGCGCAGATACGCAGTATTTT; cdr3_aa: CASSSVGGGADTQYF
j_call: TRBJ1-5; d_call: .; clone_size: .; v_call: TRBV6-5; cdr3_nt: TGTGCCAGCAGTTACGGGGGGTACAGGGCGGGACAGCCCCAGCATTTT; cdr3_aa: CASSYGGYRAGQPQHF
j_call: TRBJ1-2; d_call: TRBD1; clone_size: .; v_call: TRBV10-3; cdr3_nt: TGTGCCATCAGGGACAGGGGGTACTATGGCTACACCTTC; cdr3_aa: CAIRDRGYYGYTF
j_call: TRBJ1-1; d_call: .; clone_size: once; v_call: TRBV5-1; cdr3_nt: TGCGCCAGCAGCTTTGACAGCCTCACTGAAGCTTTCTTT; cdr3_aa: CASSFDSLTEAFF
j_call: TRBJ1-1; d_call: .; clone_size: .; v_call: TRBV5-1; cdr3_nt: TGCGCCAGCAGCTTGTCCGGGCTGGAGACTGAAGCTTTCTTT; cdr3_aa: CASSLSGLETEAFF
j_call: TRBJ1-5; d_call: .; clone_size: .; v_call: TRBV5-1; cdr3_nt: TGCGCCAGCAGCTTGGAAACACGAGATCAGCCCCAGCATTTT; cdr3_aa: CASSLETRDQPQHF
j_call: TRBJ1-3; d_call: .; clone_size: .; v_call: TRBV12-5; cdr3_nt: TGTGCTAGTGGTTTGGAGACTGGAAACACCATATATTTT; cdr3_aa: CASGLETGNTIYF
j_call: TRBJ2-5; d_call: .; clone_size: once; v_call: TRBV24-1; cdr3_nt: TGTGCCACCAGTGAGGGGCAGGGGGGAAAAGAGACCCAGTACTTC; cdr3_aa: CATSEGQGGKETQYF
j_call: TRBJ2-5; d_call: TRBD2; clone_size: .; v_call: TRBV19; cdr3_nt: TGTGCCAGTAGTATAACTAGCGGGCAAGAGACCCAGTACTTC; cdr3_aa: CASSITSGQETQYF
j_call: TRBJ1-1; d_call: .; clone_size: .; v_call: TRBV12-3/TRBV12-4; cdr3_nt: TGTGCCAGCAGTTTCTTTAACACTGAAGCTTTCTTT; cdr3_aa: CASSFFNTEAFF
j_call: TRBJ1-1; d_call: .; clone_size: .; v_call: TRBV5-1; cdr3_nt: TGCGCCAGCAGCTTGCGGACAGCCGGGCAGGCGAACACTGAAGCTTTCTTT; cdr3_aa: CASSLRTAGQANTEAFF
j_call: TRBJ1-5; d_call: TRBD1; clone_size: .; v_call: TRBV27; cdr3_nt: TGTGCCAGCAGACCCGGGGGCAGGGGGCTAAATCAGCCCCAGCATTTT; cdr3_aa: CASRPGGRGLNQPQHF
j_call: TRBJ2-1; d_call: .; clone_size: .; v_call: TRBV19; cdr3_nt: TGTGCCAGTTCGAGCAGGGTTCGGTCCTACAATGAGCAGTTCTTC; cdr3_aa: CASSSRVRSYNEQFF
j_call: TRBJ1-2; d_call: TRBD1; clone_size: once; v_call: TRBV7-9; cdr3_nt: TGTGCCAGCAGCTTAGTCCGGGACAGGGATAACTATGGCTACACCTTC; cdr3_aa: CASSLVRDRDNYGYTF
j_call: TRBJ1-2; d_call: TRBD1; clone_size: .; v_call: TRBV19; cdr3_nt: TGTGCCAGCTCACACCCAGGGGGCGGACGGGGCTATGGCTACACCTTC; cdr3_aa: CASSHPGGGRGYGYTF
j_call: TRBJ1-6; d_call: .; clone_size: few; v_call: TRBV6-5; cdr3_nt: TGTGCCAGCAGTTTCAGCCACTCCTATAATTCACCCCTCCACTTT; cdr3_aa: CASSFSHSYNSPLHF
j_call: TRBJ2-3; d_call: .; clone_size: .; v_call: TRBV30; cdr3_nt: TGTGCCTGGAGTGTAGGGGGGCGAGGAGATACGCAGTATTTT; cdr3_aa: CAWSVGGRGDTQYF
j_call: TRBJ2-2; d_call: TRBD1; clone_size: .; v_call: TRBV6-1; cdr3_nt: TGTGCCAGCAGTGAAGGGACAGGGTTCGGGGAGCTGTTTTTT; cdr3_aa: CASSEGTGFGELFF